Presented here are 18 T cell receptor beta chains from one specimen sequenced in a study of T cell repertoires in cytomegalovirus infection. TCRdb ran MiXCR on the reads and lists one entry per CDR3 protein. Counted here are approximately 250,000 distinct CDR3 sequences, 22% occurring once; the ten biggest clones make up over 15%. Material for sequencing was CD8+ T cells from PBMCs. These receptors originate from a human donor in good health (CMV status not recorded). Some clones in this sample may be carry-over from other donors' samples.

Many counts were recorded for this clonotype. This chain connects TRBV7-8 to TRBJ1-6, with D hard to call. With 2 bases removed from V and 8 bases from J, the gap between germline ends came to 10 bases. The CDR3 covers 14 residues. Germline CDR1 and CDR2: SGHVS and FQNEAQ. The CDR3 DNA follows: TGTGCCAGCAGCTTAAACCCTGGGTATTCACCCCTCCACTTT. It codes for CASSLNPGYSPLHF.

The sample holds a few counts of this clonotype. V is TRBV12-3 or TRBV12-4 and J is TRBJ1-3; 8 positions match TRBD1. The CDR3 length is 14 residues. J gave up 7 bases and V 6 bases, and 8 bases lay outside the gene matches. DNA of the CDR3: TGTGCCAGCAGACGACAGGGGAAAGGTAACACCATATATTTT. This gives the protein CASRRQGKGNTIYF.

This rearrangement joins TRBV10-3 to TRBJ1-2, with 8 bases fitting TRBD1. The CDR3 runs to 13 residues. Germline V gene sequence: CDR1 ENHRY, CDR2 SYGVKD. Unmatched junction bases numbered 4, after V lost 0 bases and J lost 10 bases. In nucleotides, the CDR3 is TGTGCCATCAGTGAGTCGACAGGGGCTGTCTACACCTTC. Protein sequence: CAISESTGAVYTF.

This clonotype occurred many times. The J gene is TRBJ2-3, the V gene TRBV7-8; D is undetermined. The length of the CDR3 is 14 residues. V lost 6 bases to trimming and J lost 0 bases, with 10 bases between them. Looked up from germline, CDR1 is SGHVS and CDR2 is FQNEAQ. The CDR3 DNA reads TGTGCCAGCAGGACTCGGGCAAGCACAGATACGCAGTATTTT. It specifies CASRTRASTDTQYF.

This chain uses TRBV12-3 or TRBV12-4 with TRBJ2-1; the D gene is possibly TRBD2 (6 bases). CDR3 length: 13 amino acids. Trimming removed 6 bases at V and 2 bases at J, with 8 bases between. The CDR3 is CASSGGTYNEQFF. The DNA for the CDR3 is TGTGCCAGCAGCGGGGGAACCTACAATGAGCAGTTCTTC.

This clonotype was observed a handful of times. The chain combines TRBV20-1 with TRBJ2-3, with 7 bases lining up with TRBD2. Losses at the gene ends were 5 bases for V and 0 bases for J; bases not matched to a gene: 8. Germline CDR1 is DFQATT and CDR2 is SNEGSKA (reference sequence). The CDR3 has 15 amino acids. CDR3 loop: CSAAGEPTSTDTQYF. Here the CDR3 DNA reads TGCAGTGCTGCGGGGGAACCTACTAGCACAGATACGCAGTATTTT.

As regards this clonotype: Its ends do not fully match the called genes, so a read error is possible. The chain's CDR3 is CASSRTGVHHPQHF. CDR3 nucleotide sequence: TGTGCCAGCAGTCGTACAGGGGTGCATCATCCCCAGCATTTT. The chain employs TRBV12-3 or TRBV12-4 and TRBJ1-5; 7 bases map to TRBD1. The CDR3 covers 14 residues.

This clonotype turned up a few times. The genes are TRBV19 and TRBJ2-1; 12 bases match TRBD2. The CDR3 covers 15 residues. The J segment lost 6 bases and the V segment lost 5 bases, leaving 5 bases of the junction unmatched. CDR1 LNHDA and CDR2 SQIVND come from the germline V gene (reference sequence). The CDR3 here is CASSSTSGGINEQFF. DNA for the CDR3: TGTGCCAGTAGTTCTACTAGCGGGGGGATCAATGAGCAGTTCTTC.

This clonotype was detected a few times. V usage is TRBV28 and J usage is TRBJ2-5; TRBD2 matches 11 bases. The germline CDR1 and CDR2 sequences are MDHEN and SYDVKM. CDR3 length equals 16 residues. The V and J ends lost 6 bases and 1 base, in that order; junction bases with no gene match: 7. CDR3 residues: CASSLTSGAIQETQYF. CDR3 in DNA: TGTGCCAGCAGCTTGACTAGCGGGGCAATCCAAGAGACCCAGTACTTC.

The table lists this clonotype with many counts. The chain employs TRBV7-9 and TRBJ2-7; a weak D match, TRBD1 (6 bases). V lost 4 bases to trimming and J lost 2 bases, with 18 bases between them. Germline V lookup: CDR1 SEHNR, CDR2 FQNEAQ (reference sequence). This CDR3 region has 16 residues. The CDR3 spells CASSSITGKTPYEQYF. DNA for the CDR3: TGTGCCAGCAGCTCAATAACAGGGAAAACCCCCTACGAGCAGTACTTC.

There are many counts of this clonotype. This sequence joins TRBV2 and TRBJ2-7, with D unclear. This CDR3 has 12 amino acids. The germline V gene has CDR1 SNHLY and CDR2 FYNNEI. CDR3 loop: CAIEMSSYEQYF. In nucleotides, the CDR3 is TGTGCTATAGAGATGAGCTCCTACGAGCAGTACTTC.

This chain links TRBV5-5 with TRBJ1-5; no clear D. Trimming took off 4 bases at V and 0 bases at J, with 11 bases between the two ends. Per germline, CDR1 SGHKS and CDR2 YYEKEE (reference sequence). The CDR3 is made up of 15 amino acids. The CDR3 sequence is CASSMDGDSNQPQHF. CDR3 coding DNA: TGTGCCAGCAGCATGGATGGGGATAGCAATCAGCCCCAGCATTTT.

CDR3: CASSASGGGKETQYF. The CDR3, as DNA: TGTGCCAGCAGCGCATCTGGTGGGGGTAAAGAGACCCAGTACTTC. The chain combines TRBV9 with TRBJ2-5; possibly TRBD1 or TRBD2 for D (5 bases each). Trimming removed 3 bases at V and 3 bases at J, with 15 bases between. CDR3 length: 15 residues. The V gene's germline CDR1 is SGDLS and CDR2 YYNGEE.

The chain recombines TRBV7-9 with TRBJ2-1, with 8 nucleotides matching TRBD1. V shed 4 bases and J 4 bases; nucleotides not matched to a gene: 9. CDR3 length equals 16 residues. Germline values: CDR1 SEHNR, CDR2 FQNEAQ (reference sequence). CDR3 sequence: CASSYYRGDLYNEQFF. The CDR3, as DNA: TGTGCCAGCAGCTACTACAGGGGGGATCTTTACAATGAGCAGTTCTTC.

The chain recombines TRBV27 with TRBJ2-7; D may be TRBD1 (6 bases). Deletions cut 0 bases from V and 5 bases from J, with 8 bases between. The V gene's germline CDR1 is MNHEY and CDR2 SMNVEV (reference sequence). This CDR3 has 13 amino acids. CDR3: CASSLSRGDEQYF. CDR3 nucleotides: TGTGCCAGCAGTTTATCCAGGGGCGACGAGCAGTACTTC.

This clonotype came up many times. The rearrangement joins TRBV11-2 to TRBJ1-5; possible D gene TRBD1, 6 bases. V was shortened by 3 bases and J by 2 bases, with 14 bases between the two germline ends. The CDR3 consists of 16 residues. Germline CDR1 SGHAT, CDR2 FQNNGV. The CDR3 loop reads CASSFADRTGNQPQHF. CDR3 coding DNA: TGTGCCAGCAGCTTCGCCGACAGGACGGGCAATCAGCCCCAGCATTTT.

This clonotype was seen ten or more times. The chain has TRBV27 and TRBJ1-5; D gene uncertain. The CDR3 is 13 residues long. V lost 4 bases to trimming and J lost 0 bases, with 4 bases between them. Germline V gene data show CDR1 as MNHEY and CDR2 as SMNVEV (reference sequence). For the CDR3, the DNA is TGTGCCAGCAGTTCGGCTAGCAATCAGCCCCAGCATTTT. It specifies CASSSASNQPQHF.

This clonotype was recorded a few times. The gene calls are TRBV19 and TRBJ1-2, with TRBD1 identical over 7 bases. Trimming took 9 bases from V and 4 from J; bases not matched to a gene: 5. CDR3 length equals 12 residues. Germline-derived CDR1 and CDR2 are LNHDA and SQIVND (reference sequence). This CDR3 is CASMTGTYGYTF. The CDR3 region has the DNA TGTGCCAGCATGACAGGGACCTATGGCTACACCTTC.